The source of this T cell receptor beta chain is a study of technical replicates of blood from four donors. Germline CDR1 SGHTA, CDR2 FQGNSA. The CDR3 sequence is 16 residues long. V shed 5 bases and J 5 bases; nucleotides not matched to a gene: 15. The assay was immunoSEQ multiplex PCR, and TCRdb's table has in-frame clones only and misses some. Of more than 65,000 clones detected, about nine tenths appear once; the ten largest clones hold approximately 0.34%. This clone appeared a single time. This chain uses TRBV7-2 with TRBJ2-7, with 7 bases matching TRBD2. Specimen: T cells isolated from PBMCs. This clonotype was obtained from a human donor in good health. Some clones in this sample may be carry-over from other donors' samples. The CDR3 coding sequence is TGTGCCAGCAGCGGCCCGATGACTAGCCAGGTCGACGAGCAGTACTTC. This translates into CASSGPMTSQVDEQYF.